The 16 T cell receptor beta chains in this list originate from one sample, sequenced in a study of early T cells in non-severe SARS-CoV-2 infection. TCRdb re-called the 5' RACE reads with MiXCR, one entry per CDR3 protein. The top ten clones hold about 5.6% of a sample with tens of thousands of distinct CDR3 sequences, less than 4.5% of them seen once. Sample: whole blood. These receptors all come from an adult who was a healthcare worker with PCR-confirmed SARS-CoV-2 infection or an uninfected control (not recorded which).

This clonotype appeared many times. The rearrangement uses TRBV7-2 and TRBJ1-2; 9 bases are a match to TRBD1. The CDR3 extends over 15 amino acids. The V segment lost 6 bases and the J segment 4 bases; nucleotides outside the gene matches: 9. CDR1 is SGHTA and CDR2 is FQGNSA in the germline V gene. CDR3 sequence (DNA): TGTGCCAGCAGGTCCACAGGGGGCGCAGGCTATGGCTACACCTTC. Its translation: CASRSTGGAGYGYTF.

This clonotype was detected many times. CDR3 DNA: TGTGCCAGCAGCTCTGTTGGCGGGGGGAGCACAGATACGCAGTATTTT. It yields the protein CASSSVGGGSTDTQYF. This chain uses TRBV7-2 with TRBJ2-3; TRBD2 matches at 8 bases. This CDR3 has 16 amino acids. With V trimmed by 4 bases and J by 0 bases, 6 bases remained unmatched. Germline lookup yields CDR1 SGHTA and CDR2 FQGNSA.

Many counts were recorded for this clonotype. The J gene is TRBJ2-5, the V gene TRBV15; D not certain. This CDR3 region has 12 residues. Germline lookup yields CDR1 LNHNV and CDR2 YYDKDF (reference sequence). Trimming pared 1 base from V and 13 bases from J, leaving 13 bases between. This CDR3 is CATSRATPPLYF. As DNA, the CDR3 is TGTGCCACCAGCAGAGCAACGCCACCTTTGTACTTC. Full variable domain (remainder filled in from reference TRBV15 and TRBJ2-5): DAMVIQNPRYQVTQFGKPVTLSCSQTLNHNVMYWYQQKSSQAPKLLFHYYDKDFNNEADTPDNFQSRRPNTSFCFLDIRSPGLGDTAMYLCATSRATPPLYFGPGTRLLVL.

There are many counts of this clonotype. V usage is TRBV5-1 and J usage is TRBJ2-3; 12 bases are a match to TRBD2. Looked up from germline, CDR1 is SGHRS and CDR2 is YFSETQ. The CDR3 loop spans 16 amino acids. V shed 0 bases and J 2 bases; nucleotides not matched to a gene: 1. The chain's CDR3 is CASSLASGGATDTQYF. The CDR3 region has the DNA TGCGCCAGCAGCTTGGCTAGCGGGGGGGCCACAGATACGCAGTATTTT. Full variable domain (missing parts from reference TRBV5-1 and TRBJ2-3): KAGVTQTPRYLIKTRGQQVTLSCSPISGHRSVSWYQQTPGQGLQFLFEYFSETQRNKGNFPGRFSGRQFSNSRSEMNVSTLELGDSALYLCASSLASGGATDTQYFGPGTRLTVL.

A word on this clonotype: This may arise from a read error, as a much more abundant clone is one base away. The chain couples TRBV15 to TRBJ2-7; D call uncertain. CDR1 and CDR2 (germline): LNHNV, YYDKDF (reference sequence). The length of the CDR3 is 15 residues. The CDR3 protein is CVTSRVKGYSYEQYF. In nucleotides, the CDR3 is TGTGTCACCAGCAGAGTAAAGGGATACTCCTACGAGCAGTACTTC.

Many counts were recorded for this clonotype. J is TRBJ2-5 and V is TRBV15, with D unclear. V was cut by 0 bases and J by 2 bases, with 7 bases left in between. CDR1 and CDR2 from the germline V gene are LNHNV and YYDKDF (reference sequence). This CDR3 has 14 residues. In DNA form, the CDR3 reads TGTGCCACCAGCAGAGATATCAGGCAAGAGACCCAGTACTTC. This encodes CATSRDIRQETQYF.

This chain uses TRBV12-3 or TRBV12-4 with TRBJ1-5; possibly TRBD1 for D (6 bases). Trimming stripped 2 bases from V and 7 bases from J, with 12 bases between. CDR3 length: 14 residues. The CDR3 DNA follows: TGTGCCAGCAGTTTACGCAGGGGTGTACAGCCCCAGCATTTT. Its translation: CASSLRRGVQPQHF.

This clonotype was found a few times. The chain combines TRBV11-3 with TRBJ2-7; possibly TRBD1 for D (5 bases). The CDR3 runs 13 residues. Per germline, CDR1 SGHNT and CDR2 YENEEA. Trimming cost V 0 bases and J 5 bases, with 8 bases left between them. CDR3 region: CASSLDRDDEQYF. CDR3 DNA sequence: TGTGCCAGCAGCTTAGACAGGGATGACGAGCAGTACTTC.

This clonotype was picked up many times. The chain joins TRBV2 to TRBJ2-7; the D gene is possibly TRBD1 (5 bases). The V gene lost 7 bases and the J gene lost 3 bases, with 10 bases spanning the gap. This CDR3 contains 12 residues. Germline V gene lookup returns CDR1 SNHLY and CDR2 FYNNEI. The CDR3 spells CASTPDSYEQYF. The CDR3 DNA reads TGTGCCAGCACCCCTGACAGCTACGAGCAGTACTTC.

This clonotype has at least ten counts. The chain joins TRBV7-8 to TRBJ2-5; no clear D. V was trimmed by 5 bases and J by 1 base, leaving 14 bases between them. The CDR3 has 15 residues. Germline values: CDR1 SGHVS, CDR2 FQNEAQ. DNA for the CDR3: TGTGCCAGCAGCGGCCGTTTAAGGGTCCAAGAGACCCAGTACTTC. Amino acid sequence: CASSGRLRVQETQYF.

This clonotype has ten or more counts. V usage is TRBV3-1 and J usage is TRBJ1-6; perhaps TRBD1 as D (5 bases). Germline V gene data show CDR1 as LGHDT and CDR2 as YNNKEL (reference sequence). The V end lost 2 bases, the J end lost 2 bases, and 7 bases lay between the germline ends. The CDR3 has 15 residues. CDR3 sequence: CASSQKGTYNSPLHF. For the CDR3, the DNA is TGTGCCAGCAGCCAAAAGGGGACCTATAATTCACCCCTCCACTTT. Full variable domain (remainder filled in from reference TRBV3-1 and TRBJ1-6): DTAVSQTPKYLVTQMGNDKSIKCEQNLGHDTMYWYKQDSKKFLKIMFSYNNKELIINETVPNRFSPKSPDKAHLNLHINSLELGDSAVYFCASSQKGTYNSPLHFGNGTRLTVT.

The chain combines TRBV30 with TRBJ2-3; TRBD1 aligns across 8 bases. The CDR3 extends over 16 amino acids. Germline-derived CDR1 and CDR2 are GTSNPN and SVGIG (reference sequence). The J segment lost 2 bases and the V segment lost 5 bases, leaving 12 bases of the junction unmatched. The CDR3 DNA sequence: TGTGCCTGGGGGGTAGGACAGGGAACCAACACAGATACGCAGTATTTT. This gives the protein CAWGVGQGTNTDTQYF. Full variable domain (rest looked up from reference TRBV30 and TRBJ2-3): SQTIHQWPATLVQPVGSPLSLECTVEGTSNPNLYWYRQAAGRGLQLLFYSVGIGQISSEVPQNLSASRPQDRQFILSSKKLLLSDSGFYLCAWGVGQGTNTDTQYFGPGTRLTVL.

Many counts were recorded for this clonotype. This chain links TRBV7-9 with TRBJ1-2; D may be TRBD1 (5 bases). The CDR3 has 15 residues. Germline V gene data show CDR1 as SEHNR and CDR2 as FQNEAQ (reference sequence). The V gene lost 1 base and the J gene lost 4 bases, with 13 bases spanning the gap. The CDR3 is CASSLGHPGLYGYTF. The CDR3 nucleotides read TGTGCCAGCAGCTTAGGTCACCCAGGGCTCTATGGCTACACCTTC. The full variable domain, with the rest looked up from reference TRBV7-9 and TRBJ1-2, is DTGVSQNPRHKITKRGQNVTFRCDPISEHNRLYWYRQTLGQGPEFLTYFQNEAQLEKSRLLSDRFSAERPKGSFSTLEIQRTEQGDSAMYLCASSLGHPGLYGYTFGSGTRLTVV.

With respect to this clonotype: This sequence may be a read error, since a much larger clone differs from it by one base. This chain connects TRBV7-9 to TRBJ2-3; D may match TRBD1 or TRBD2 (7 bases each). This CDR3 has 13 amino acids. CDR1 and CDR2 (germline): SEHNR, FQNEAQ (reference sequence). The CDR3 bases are TGTGCCAGCAGCAAAGCGGGGACAGATACGCGGTATTTT. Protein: CASSKAGTDTRYF. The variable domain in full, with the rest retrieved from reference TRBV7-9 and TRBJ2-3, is DTGVSQNPRHKITKRGQNVTFRCDPISEHNRLYWYRQTLGQGPEFLTYFQNEAQLEKSRLLSDRFSAERPKGSFSTLEIQRTEQGDSAMYLCASSKAGTDTRYFGPGTRLTVL.

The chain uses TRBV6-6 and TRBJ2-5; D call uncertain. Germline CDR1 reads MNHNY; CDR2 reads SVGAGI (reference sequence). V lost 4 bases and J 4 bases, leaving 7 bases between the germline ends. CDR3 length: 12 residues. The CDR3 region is CASSFGVETQYF. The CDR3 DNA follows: TGTGCCAGCAGTTTCGGTGTAGAGACCCAGTACTTC.

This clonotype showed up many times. The CDR3 region is CASSYREYTEAFF. In DNA form, the CDR3 reads TGTGCCAGCAGCTATAGGGAATACACTGAAGCTTTCTTT. V and J are TRBV3-1 and TRBJ1-1; the D is unclear. The germline CDR1 and CDR2 sequences are LGHDT and YNNKEL (reference sequence). Trimming took off 5 bases at V and 3 bases at J, with 10 bases between the two ends. The CDR3 has 13 residues.